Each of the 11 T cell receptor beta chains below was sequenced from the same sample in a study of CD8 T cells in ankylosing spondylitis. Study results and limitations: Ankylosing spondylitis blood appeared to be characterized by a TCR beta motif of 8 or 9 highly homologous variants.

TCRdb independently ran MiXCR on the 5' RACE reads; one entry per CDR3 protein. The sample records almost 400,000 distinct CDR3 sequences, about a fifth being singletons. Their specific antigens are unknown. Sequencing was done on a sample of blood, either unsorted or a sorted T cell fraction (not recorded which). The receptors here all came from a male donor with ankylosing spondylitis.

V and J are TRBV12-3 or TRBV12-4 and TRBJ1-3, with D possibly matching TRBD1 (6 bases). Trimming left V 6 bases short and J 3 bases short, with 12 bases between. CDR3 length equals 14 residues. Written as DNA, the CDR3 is TGTGCCAGCAGCACCGAAGGGGGTGGAAACACCATATATTTT. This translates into CASSTEGGGNTIYF.

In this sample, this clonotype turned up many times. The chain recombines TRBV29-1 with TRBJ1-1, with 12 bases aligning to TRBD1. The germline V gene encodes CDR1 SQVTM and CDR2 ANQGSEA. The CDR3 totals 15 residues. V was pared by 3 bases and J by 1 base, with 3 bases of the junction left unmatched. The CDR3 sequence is CSVDGTGGANTEAFF. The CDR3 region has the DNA TGCAGCGTTGATGGGACAGGGGGCGCGAACACTGAAGCTTTCTTT. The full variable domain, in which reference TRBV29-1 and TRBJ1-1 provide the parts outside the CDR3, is SAVISQKPSRDICQRGTSLTIQCQVDSQVTMMFWYRQQPGQSLTLIATANQGSEATYESGFVIDKFPISRPNLTFSTLTVSNMSPEDSSIYLCSVDGTGGANTEAFFGQGTRLTVV.

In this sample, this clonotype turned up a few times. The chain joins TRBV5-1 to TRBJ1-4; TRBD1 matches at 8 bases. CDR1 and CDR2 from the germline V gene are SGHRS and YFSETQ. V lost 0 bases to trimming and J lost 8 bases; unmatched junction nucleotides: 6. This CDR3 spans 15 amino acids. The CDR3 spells CASSLDRGAEEKLFF. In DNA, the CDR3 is TGCGCCAGCAGCTTGGACAGGGGGGCAGAGGAAAAACTGTTTTTT.

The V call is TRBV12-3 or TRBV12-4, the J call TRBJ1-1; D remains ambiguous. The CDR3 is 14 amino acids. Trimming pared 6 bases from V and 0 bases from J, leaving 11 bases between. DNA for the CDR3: TGTGCCAGCAGAGTCAGTCCCATGAACACTGAAGCTTTCTTT. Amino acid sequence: CASRVSPMNTEAFF.

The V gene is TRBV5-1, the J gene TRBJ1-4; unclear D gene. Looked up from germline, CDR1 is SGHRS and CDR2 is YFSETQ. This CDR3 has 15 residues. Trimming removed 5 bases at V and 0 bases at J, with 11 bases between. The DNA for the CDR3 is TGCGCCAGCAGTGAGCTAGGTGCAACTAATGAAAAACTGTTTTTT. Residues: CASSELGATNEKLFF.

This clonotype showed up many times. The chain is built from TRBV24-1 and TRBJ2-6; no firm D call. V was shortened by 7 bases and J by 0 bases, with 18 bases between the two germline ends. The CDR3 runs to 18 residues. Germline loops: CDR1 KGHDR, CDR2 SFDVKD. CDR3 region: CATSSLTSYISGANVLTF. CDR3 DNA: TGTGCCACCAGCTCTTTGACATCATACATCTCTGGGGCCAACGTCCTGACTTTC.

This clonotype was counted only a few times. The CDR3 loop reads CSARDPRGPVTEAFF. Written as DNA, the CDR3 is TGCAGTGCTAGAGATCCCCGGGGGCCTGTAACTGAAGCTTTCTTT. This chain connects TRBV20-1 to TRBJ1-1; TRBD1 might be the D (6 bases). Per germline, CDR1 DFQATT and CDR2 SNEGSKA (reference sequence). The ends were cut back, 0 bases at V and 5 bases at J, with 16 bases in the middle. The CDR3 runs to 15 residues.

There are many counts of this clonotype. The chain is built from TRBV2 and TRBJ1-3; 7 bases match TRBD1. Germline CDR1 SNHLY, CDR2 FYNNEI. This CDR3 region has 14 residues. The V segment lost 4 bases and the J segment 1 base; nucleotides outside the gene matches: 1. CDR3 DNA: TGTGCCAGCAGTGTGACAGGGTCTGGAAACACCATATATTTT. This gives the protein CASSVTGSGNTIYF.

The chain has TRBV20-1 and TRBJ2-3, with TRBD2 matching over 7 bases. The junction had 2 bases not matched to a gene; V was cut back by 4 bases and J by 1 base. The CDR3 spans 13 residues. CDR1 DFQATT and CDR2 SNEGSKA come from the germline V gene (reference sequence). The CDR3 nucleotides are TGCAGTGCTATCGCGGGAGGCACAGATACGCAGTATTTT. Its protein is CSAIAGGTDTQYF.

CDR3 sequence reads: CASSPNPPEQFF. The DNA for the CDR3 is TGTGCCAGCAGCCCAAACCCCCCTGAGCAGTTCTTC. The rearrangement joins TRBV11-2 to TRBJ2-1; no clear D. The V gene lost 5 bases and the J gene lost 9 bases, with 11 bases spanning the gap. The CDR3 has 12 residues. Per the germline V gene, CDR1 is SGHAT and CDR2 is FQNNGV.

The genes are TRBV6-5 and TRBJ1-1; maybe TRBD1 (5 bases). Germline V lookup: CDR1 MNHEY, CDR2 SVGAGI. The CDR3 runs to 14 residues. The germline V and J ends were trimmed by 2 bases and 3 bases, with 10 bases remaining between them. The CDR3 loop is CASSYLGPYTEAFF. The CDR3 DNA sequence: TGTGCCAGCAGTTACCTGGGGCCTTACACTGAAGCTTTCTTT.